A single sample gave rise to the 3 T cell receptor beta chains below, sequenced in a study of metastatic and nonmetastatic thyroid tumors. No treatment of any kind had been given to any patient before thyroid surgery. MiXCR reprocessed the PCR reads for TCRdb. The data contain some 55,000 clones, more than 20% of them singletons. Sequenced: blood. The receptor source for this set is a female donor with papillary thyroid cancer or a benign thyroid nodule (not recorded which). Some clones in this sample may be carry-over from other donors' samples.

J is TRBJ2-1 and V is TRBV29-1, with 9 bases fitting TRBD2. The CDR3 runs 13 residues. V shed 3 bases, J shed 10 bases, and the junction held 7 bases outside the gene matches. CDR1 is SQVTM, CDR2 ANQGSEA, per germline. The CDR3 here is CSVDRLAGSEQFF. The CDR3 region has the DNA TGCAGCGTTGATAGGCTAGCGGGGAGCGAGCAGTTCTTC.

In this sample, this clone turned up many times. A much larger clone differs by one base, so this may be a read error. Here the CDR3 DNA reads TGTGCCACCAATGACCCGGGGGGTGAGCAGTCCTTC. It encodes CATNDPGGEQSF. The rearrangement joins TRBV24-1 to TRBJ2-1; 7 bases map to TRBD2. CDR3 length: 12 amino acids. The germline V gene has CDR1 KGHDR and CDR2 SFDVKD.

As regards this clone: This likely comes from a read error, as the CDR3 has no conserved phenylalanine or tryptophan at its end. The chain is built from TRBV7-3 and TRBJ2-2; D is possibly TRBD1 (6 bases). Germline-derived CDR1 and CDR2 are SGHTA and FQGTGA. CDR3 length equals 15 residues. V lost 5 bases, J lost 4 bases, and 14 bases lay in between. In DNA form, the CDR3 reads TGTGCCAGCAGCACCTCGACAGGTGGCACCGGGGAGCTGTTTATT. Protein sequence: CASSTSTGGTGELFI.